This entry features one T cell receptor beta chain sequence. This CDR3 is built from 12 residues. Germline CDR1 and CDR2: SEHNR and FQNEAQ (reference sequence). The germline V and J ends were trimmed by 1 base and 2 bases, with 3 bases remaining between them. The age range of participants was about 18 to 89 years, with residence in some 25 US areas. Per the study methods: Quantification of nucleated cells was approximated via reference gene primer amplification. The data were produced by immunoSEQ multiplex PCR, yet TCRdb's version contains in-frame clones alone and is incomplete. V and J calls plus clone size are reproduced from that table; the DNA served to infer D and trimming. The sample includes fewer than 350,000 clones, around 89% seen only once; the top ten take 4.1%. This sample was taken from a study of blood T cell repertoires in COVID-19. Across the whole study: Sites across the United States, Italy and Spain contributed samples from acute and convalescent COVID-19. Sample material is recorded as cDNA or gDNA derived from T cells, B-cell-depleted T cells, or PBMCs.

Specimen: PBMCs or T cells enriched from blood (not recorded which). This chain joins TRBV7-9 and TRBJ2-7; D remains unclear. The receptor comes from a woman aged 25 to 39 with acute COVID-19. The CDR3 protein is CASSLVTYEQYF. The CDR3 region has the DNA TGTGCCAGCAGCTTAGTTACCTACGAGCAGTACTTC.